This TCR beta chain is from a study of CD8 T cells in ankylosing spondylitis. Many counts were recorded for this clonotype. Antigen: not known. Quantitative barcoded 5'-RACE was used to prepare TCR beta libraries. Via MiXCR, TCRdb re-called the 5' RACE reads, giving one row per CDR3 protein. Here the sample spans under 250,000 distinct CDR3 sequences, about 11% being singletons. General study findings and limits: Matched ankylosing spondylitis synovial fluid reportedly contained a significantly enriched population of disease-linked clones. Previously reported in reactive arthritis synovial fluid and blood were some of the motif variants. Blood of patients with ankylosing spondylitis appeared to be characterized by a TCR beta motif of eight highly homologous variants.

CDR1 and CDR2 (germline): MNHNY, SVGAGI (reference sequence). The CDR3 sequence is 13 residues long. V was clipped by 7 bases and J by 2 bases, with 12 bases between them. This sequence was found in a male donor with ankylosing spondylitis or in good health (not recorded which). The V gene is TRBV6-6, the J gene TRBJ2-7; no clear D. The sample was blood, either unsorted or a sorted T cell fraction (not recorded which). The CDR3 sequence is CASNRGTTYEQYF. CDR3 sequence (DNA): TGTGCCAGCAATCGCGGAACCACCTACGAGCAGTACTTC.